This TCR beta chain came from a study of post-analysis software for immune sequencing data. Study details: Patients had relapsing-remitting, secondary progressive or progressive-relapsing multiple sclerosis; some lacked subtype.

Unique molecular identifiers tagged the TCR beta cDNA libraries. Each sample of about 0.9 to 10 million input T cells yielded 500,000 or so cDNA molecules, so each molecule approximated one T cell. TCRdb called the PCR reads again in MiXCR, with one record for every CDR3 protein. This table has about 500,000 distinct CDR3 sequences, around 40% appearing once. In germline, CDR1 is SQVTM, CDR2 ANQGSEA. The CDR3 is 13 amino acids. The ends lost 6 bases at V and 7 bases at J; junction bases unmatched: 3. On this clonotype: The antigen remains unidentified. Here the CDR3 omits its conserved ending phenylalanine or tryptophan, so a read error is the likely source.

Study-wide points: Controls had lower frequencies than patients of about 5 TRBV segments, which included TRBV5-6, TRBV5-1 and TRBV20-1. Same-batch preparations were strongly co-clustered by F measure.

Source material: blood. The chain combines TRBV29-1 with TRBJ2-1, with 13 bases lining up with TRBD2. This receptor was identified in a girl aged 5-17 years with multiple sclerosis. The CDR3 DNA sequence: TGCAGCGTGGGACTAGCGGGATTGAATGAGCAGTTCTTA. Encoded protein: CSVGLAGLNEQFL.